This T cell receptor beta chain was observed in a study of blood T cells in healthy people across ages. Whole-study findings and limits: Diversity was estimated from one million T cells, and these estimates were considered underestimates. Reliance upon unsorted PBMCs precluded definitive naive versus antigen-experienced comparison. There was no known CMV status for donors, so expanded clonotype changes were possibly confounded.

This clonotype was observed a handful of times. Its antigen is currently unknown. This CDR3 is 13 amino acids long. The V end lost 6 bases, the J end lost 2 bases, and 11 bases lay between the germline ends. Germline V lookup: CDR1 DFQATT, CDR2 SNEGSKA (reference sequence). The authors ran a second PCR of about 6 to 12 cycles using a sample-barcoded 5' primer and a J-beta primer mix. Each CDR3 protein gets one entry after TCRdb re-called the 5' RACE reads with MiXCR. The sample has approximately 1.5 million distinct CDR3 sequences, around 40% seen once. This chain links TRBV20-1 with TRBJ2-1; tentative D call: TRBD2 (5 bases). The source of this sequence is a woman between 18 and 30 years old in good health. Sequences were obtained from blood. CDR3 sequence (DNA): TGCAGTGCGAGCGAGGGTACCTACAATGAGCAGTTCTTC. Its protein product is CSASEGTYNEQFF.